This TCR beta chain was recorded in a study of early T cells in non-severe SARS-CoV-2 infection. TCRdb re-analysed the 5' RACE reads in MiXCR, keeping a single row per CDR3 protein. The table has about 21,000 distinct CDR3 sequences, 4.5% to 6% seen once; the top ten hold about 14%. Per germline, CDR1 SGHRS and CDR2 YFSETQ. The CDR3 extends over 16 amino acids. V gave up 0 bases and J gave up 1 base; unmatched junction bases: 5. This TCR was sampled from an adult who was a healthcare worker with PCR-confirmed SARS-CoV-2 infection or an uninfected control (not recorded which). This sample comprised whole blood, obtained at baseline. The chain couples TRBV5-1 to TRBJ1-2; TRBD1 matches 8 bases. Here the CDR3 reads CASSLGTDRGNYGYTF. The CDR3 nucleotides are TGCGCCAGCAGCTTGGGAACCGACAGGGGTAACTATGGCTACACCTTC.